This T cell receptor (beta chain) was recovered during a study of cytomegalovirus exposure and HLA in healthy donors. V was clipped by 8 bases and J by 2 bases; unmatched bases: 4. The CDR3 extends over 15 amino acids. Germline V gene sequence: CDR1 MDHEN, CDR2 SYDVKM. Overall study findings and caveats: Association with HLA alleles at 0.05 false discovery rate was found for 16,951 TCR beta sequences in a later analysis.

PCR employed 60 Vbeta and 13 Jbeta primers. The repertoire was sequenced with immunoSEQ multiplex PCR; TCRdb's copy has only in-frame clones and lacks some. This table holds roughly 180,000 clones, 76% found once. In the case of this clone: What it recognizes is unknown.

The sequence derives from a man younger than 35 in good health and CMV-seronegative. The sample consisted of PBMCs. The chain links TRBV28 to TRBJ2-6; 9 positions agree with TRBD2. As DNA, the CDR3 is TGTGCCAGCGGCGGGGGGGCCCCTGGGGCCAACGTCCTGACTTTC. This translates into CASGGGAPGANVLTF.